This T cell receptor (beta chain) was recovered during a study of cytomegalovirus exposure and HLA in healthy donors. Across the study: Per a later analysis, the 550 to 850 first-cohort and 120 validation repertoires shared one platform.

This clone was recorded a few times. Its antigen is as yet unknown. The CDR3 covers 15 residues. V lost 11 bases to trimming and J lost 4 bases; unmatched junction nucleotides: 14. Germline V gene lookup returns CDR1 LNHDA and CDR2 SQIVND (reference sequence). Findings and limits, study-wide: In the 130 or so validation repertoires, just under 95% of cluster scores exceeded 0, per a later analysis. Overall, approximately 150 TCR beta chains were annotated as cytomegalovirus-associated.

The method was immunoSEQ multiplex PCR; TCRdb's version includes in-frame clones alone and lacks a portion of them. The data contain fewer than 200,000 clones, 86% of them singletons. Sequenced sample: PBMCs. This TCR derives from a woman between 18 and 29 years old in good health and CMV-seronegative. V is TRBV19 and J is TRBJ1-2, with 9 bases fitting TRBD1. CDR3 sequence reads: CAGLRRTGAVYGYTF. The CDR3 DNA reads as TGTGCCGGATTGAGACGGACAGGGGCGGTCTATGGCTACACCTTC.